This T cell receptor (beta chain) is drawn from a study of early T cells in non-severe SARS-CoV-2 infection (dated by TCRdb to the early 2020s). Some background on the complete study: Bulk RNA from unsorted whole blood was used for TCR sequencing, so alpha and beta chains could not be paired. What the work shows at the level of the full study, not this receptor alone: VDJdb matching was skewed toward anti-spike CD8 responses and likely underestimated virus-specific expansions, missing private and CD4 specificities.

This clonotype was counted many times. It has no known antigen specificity. There are no base qualities to consult, and no much larger clone falls within one base. Taken from cysteine to phenylalanine, the CDR3 has 13 residues. Left in the record is the CDR3 DNA by itself, 39 bases read in frame from the first base. Based on the germline V gene, the CDR1 and CDR2 sequences are MGHRA and YSYEKL. Trimming takes 3 bases from V and 6 bases from J, and the germline ends sit 12 bases apart. Library prep was done by 5' RACE. TCRdb names NextSeq 500 as the instrument used. In the TCR library protocol, unique molecular identifiers were attached to individual cDNA molecules to correct for PCR bias and sequencing error. TCR alpha and beta chains were both sequenced, and the abundances of alpha and beta sequences in each sample were closely correlated with each other. Per the authors' processing: Decombinator V4 was used to annotate the V gene, J gene and CDR3 of the TCR sequences. Expanded TCRs were defined as changing significantly between any two time points under a Poisson model with p below 0.0001. Abundances of TCRs were expressed as counts per million after normalisation to the total number of TCRs sequenced in each sample. MAIT TCRs were defined by TRAV1-2 paired with TRAJ12, TRAJ20 or TRAJ33, and iNKT TCRs by TRAV10 paired with TRAJ18. VDJdb, accessed 1 November 2021, was searched for CMV, EBV and SARS-CoV-2 annotated TCRs, with TCRs annotated for multiple antigens excluded. TCRdb reworked the public reads: Q25 trimming with fastp, MiXCR clone assembly, productive beta chains retained. Each CDR3 protein appears once, grouped with its most common genes and DNA. The V and J calls follow TCRdb's processing rather than the paper's. The sample records about 48,000 distinct CDR3 sequences, roughly 9.8% of which are singletons. The top ten constitute about 7.7% of the sample.

Set within a cohort of healthcare workers in London, UK, this nested case-control study involved weekly PCR testing of nasopharyngeal swabs along with blood sampling. Healthcare workers were recruited during the week of the UK lockdown, between 23 and 31 March 2020, and followed weekly for up to about 15 weeks. The receptor chain draws on TRBV4-1 and TRBJ2-7, and the D gene may be TRBD1, 7 bases matching. The sequencing sample was made of whole blood. The clonotype comes from an adult who was a healthcare worker with PCR-confirmed SARS-CoV-2 infection or an uninfected control (not recorded which). The CDR3 sequence is CASSQRQGGEQYF. The sequenced DNA is TGCGCCAGCAGCCAGAGACAGGGAGGCGAGCAGTACTTC.